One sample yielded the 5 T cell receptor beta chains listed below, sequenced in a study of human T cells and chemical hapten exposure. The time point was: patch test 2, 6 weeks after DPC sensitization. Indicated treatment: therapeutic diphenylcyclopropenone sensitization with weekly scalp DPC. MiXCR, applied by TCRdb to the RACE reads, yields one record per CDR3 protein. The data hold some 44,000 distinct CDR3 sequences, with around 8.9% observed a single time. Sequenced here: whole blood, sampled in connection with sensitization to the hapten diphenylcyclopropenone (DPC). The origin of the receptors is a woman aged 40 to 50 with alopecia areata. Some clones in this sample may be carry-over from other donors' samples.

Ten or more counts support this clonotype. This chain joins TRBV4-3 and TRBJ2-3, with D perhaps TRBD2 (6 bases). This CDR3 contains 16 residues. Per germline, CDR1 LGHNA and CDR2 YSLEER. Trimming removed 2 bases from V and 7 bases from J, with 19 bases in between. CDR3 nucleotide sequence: TGCGCCAGCAGCCAATCAAGTCCGCGGGGAATGAATACGCAGTATTTT. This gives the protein CASSQSSPRGMNTQYF.

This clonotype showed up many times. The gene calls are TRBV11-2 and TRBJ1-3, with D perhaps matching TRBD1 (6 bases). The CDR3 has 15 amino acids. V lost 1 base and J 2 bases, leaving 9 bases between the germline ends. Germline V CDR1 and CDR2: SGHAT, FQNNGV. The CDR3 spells CASSLGGTTGNTIYF. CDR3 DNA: TGTGCCAGCAGCTTAGGGGGGACAACTGGAAACACCATATATTTT.

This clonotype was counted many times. CDR3: CSVVLGLHSTDTQYF. CDR3 coding DNA: TGCAGCGTCGTGTTGGGACTCCATTCCACAGATACGCAGTATTTT. The chain links TRBV29-1 to TRBJ2-3, with TRBD2 as a possible D gene (6 bases). V lost 6 bases and J lost 2, with 18 bases in between. The CDR3 has 15 amino acids. The germline V gene encodes CDR1 SQVTM and CDR2 ANQGSEA.

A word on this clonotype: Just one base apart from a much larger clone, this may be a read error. The CDR3 here is CASSETTCEQYF. The CDR3 region has the DNA TGTGCCAGCAGTGAAACAACCTGCGAGCAGTACTTC. V usage is TRBV6-1 and J usage is TRBJ2-7, with D unresolved. The CDR3 has 12 residues. V was pared by 2 bases and J by 6 bases, with 8 bases between. The germline gives CDR1 MNHNS, CDR2 SASEGT.

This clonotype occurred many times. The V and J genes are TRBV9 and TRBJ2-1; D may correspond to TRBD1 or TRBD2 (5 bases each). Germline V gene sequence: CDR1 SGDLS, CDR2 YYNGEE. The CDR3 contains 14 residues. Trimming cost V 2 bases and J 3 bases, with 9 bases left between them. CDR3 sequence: CASSVGTDYNEQFF. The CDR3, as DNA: TGTGCCAGCAGCGTTGGGACGGACTACAATGAGCAGTTCTTC.